The clone carrying this TCR beta chain has a handful of counts. Its target is not known. V was cut by 0 bases and J by 4 bases, with 11 bases left in between. CDR1 MGHRA and CDR2 YSYEKL come from the germline V gene. The CDR3 sequence is 15 residues long. The data are from a study of blood T cells in healthy people across ages. Study results and caveats: Long-lived donors had more naive CD4+ cells and higher diversity than aged donors.

It was with a sample-barcoded 5' primer and a J-beta primer mix that a second PCR of roughly 7 to 12 cycles was run. TCRdb reprocessed the 5' RACE reads with MiXCR, giving one entry per CDR3 protein. The sample has around 800,000 distinct CDR3 sequences, 20% to 30% seen once; the top ten hold 3%. These data are also associated with another study on T cells of mothers and their children. Turning to that study: Each child contributed around 3 million TCR beta CDR3 reads, while each mother contributed over 8 million. Thymic selection, a shaping force on TCR recombination output, acts similarly in related and unrelated pairs. The authors detected no persistent microchimeric T cell clones.

This clonotype originated in a boy between 10 and 17 years old in good health. Sequencing input: blood. The gene calls are TRBV4-1 and TRBJ2-3, with a possible D match to TRBD2 (6 bases). CDR3 DNA: TGCGCCAGCAGCCAAGATTCAGCGGGTTCAGATACGCAGTATTTT. Translated, it gives CASSQDSAGSDTQYF.